The table lists the clone carrying this T cell receptor beta chain with a few counts. Trimming removed 7 bases from V and 3 bases from J, with 15 bases in between. The germline gives CDR1 MNHEY, CDR2 SVGAGI. CDR3 length equals 14 residues. The assay was immunoSEQ multiplex PCR, and TCRdb's table has in-frame clones only and misses some. Of over 75,000 clones in the sample, over 80% were seen once. This record comes from a study of T cell changes during pregnancy in multiple sclerosis. The starting material was peripheral blood, obtained in the first trimester of pregnancy. This TCR derives from a female donor with multiple sclerosis, enrolled in a pregnancy study. This chain links TRBV6-5 with TRBJ1-2; D is possibly TRBD1 (6 bases). CDR3 nucleotide sequence: TGTGCCAGCAAATGGACAGCCGGGGACTATGGCTACACCTTC. This gives the protein CASKWTAGDYGYTF.